The rows below give T cell receptor beta chains drawn from one sample of a study of blood T cell repertoires in COVID-19. Profiled with immunoSEQ multiplex PCR; TCRdb holds only in-frame clones, not every one. The sample consists of 95,000 to 100,000 clones, approximately 92% of them appearing once. The sequenced material came from peripheral blood. These receptor sequences come from a man aged 50 to 60 with active COVID-19. CDR3s include the opening cysteine and the closing phenylalanine or tryptophan. D genes are given only for firm matches. For some rows the clone size is stated as once, few or many, or as a class when expanded; others skip it.

J gene,D gene,V gene,clone size,CDR3 DNA,CDR3 protein
TRBJ2-2,TRBD1,TRBV11-2,NA,TGTGCCAGCAGCCCCCGGACAGGGAACACCGGGGAGCTGTTTTTT,CASSPRTGNTGELFF
TRBJ2-3,TRBD2,TRBV2,NA,TGTGCCAGCAGTGAAGCGCAAGAGTATGAGCTTCTAGCGGGAGGGCCGGGCACAGATACGCAGTATTTT,CASSEAQEYELLAGGPGTDTQYF
TRBJ1-5,NA,TRBV28,NA,TGTGCCAGCAGTTTGTCACAGGGAGTAAGGTTGAGCAATCAGCCCCAGCATTTT,CASSLSQGVRLSNQPQHF
TRBJ2-7,TRBD2,TRBV5-1,NA,TGCGCCAGCAGCTTGGCTAGCGGACCTCCCTACGAGCAGTACTTC,CASSLASGPPYEQYF
TRBJ2-7,TRBD2,TRBV4-1,NA,TGCGCCAGCAGCCGACTAGCGGGCTCTCCCTACGAGCAGTACTTC,CASSRLAGSPYEQYF
TRBJ2-7,NA,TRBV5-1,NA,TGCGCCAGCAGCCCAACTACAGGGTCGTGGTACGAGCAGTACTTC,CASSPTTGSWYEQYF
TRBJ2-1,TRBD2,TRBV6-5,once,TGTGCCAGCAGTTACACCGGGACTAGCGGGAGGGCCCAGTTCTTC,CASSYTGTSGRAQFF
TRBJ2-2,NA,TRBV25-1,NA,TGTGCCAGCAGTGAGCGGGGTAACACCGGGGAGCTGTTTTTT,CASSERGNTGELFF
TRBJ1-2,NA,TRBV7-3,NA,TGTGCCAGCAGTCCCGGAGAGGGATATGGCTACACCTTC,CASSPGEGYGYTF
TRBJ1-5,NA,TRBV12-3/TRBV12-4,NA,TGTGCCAGCAGTTTAAACAGGCAGCCCCAGCATTTT,CASSLNRQPQHF
TRBJ1-5,NA,TRBV27,NA,TGTGCCAGCAGTTATGAGGGACAGCCCCAGCATTTT,CASSYEGQPQHF
TRBJ1-1,NA,TRBV11-2,NA,TGTGCCAGCAGCTTCCGGGGATCCGTCGACACTGAAGCTTTCTTT,CASSFRGSVDTEAFF
TRBJ2-7,NA,TRBV5-4,once,TGTGCCAGCAGCGAGGCCCGGACTACCAGATACGAGCAGTACTTC,CASSEARTTRYEQYF
TRBJ1-1,NA,TRBV18,NA,TGTGCCAGCTCATCAGGGAAGGACACTGAAGCTTTCTTT,CASSSGKDTEAFF
TRBJ1-6,NA,TRBV19,NA,TGTGCCAGTAGTACCCTCAATTCACCCCTCCACTTT,CASSTLNSPLHF
TRBJ2-7,TRBD2,TRBV5-4,NA,TGTGCCAGCAGCTTGGAACTAGCGGGAGCTGGGGAGCAGTACTTC,CASSLELAGAGEQYF
TRBJ2-1,NA,TRBV7-9,NA,TGTGCCAGCAGCGATCGACTTTACAATGAGCAGTTCTTC,CASSDRLYNEQFF
TRBJ1-2,NA,TRBV29-1,NA,TGCAGCGTTGAACCTACCTATGGCTACACCTTC,CSVEPTYGYTF
TRBJ2-5,TRBD2,TRBV7-9,NA,TGTGCCAGCACCCCGGGGGGGGGCGAGACCCAGTACTTC,CASTPGGGETQYF
TRBJ1-1,NA,TRBV28,NA,TGTGCCAGCACCCGATACAGGGAAGGGACTGAAGCTTTCTTT,CASTRYREGTEAFF
TRBJ2-2,NA,TRBV2,NA,TGTGCCAGCGGCAGGGACAACGGGGAGCTGTTTTTT,CASGRDNGELFF
TRBJ2-7,NA,TRBV6-5,NA,TGTGCCAGCAGTTACTCGACCCGGGGCTACGAGCAGTACTTC,CASSYSTRGYEQYF
TRBJ2-2,NA,TRBV2,NA,TGTGCCAGCAACGGCGGGACGAACACCGGGGAGCTGTTTTTT,CASNGGTNTGELFF
TRBJ2-1,NA,TRBV5-4,NA,TGTGCCAGCAGCGCTGGGAGGAGGAGTTCCTACAATGAGCAGTTCTTC,CASSAGRRSSYNEQFF
TRBJ2-7,NA,TRBV11-2,NA,TGTGCCAGCAGCACCTCTAGGGGCGAACTACACGAGCAGTACTTC,CASSTSRGELHEQYF
TRBJ2-3,NA,TRBV7-6,once,TGTGCCAGCAGCTTAGTTGGGGATGGGAGAACAGATACGCAGTATTTT,CASSLVGDGRTDTQYF
TRBJ2-7,NA,TRBV6-6,NA,TGTGCCAGCAGTTACTCGAAAGGGGTCCCCTACGAGCAGTACTTC,CASSYSKGVPYEQYF
TRBJ1-2,TRBD1,TRBV27,NA,TGTGCCAGCGGGCACCAGGGGGTAGGGGACTATGGCTACACCTTC,CASGHQGVGDYGYTF
TRBJ2-5,NA,TRBV5-3,few,TGTGCCAGAAGCGCCACCGAGGAGACCCAGTACTTC,CARSATEETQYF
TRBJ2-1,TRBD2,TRBV9,NA,TGTGCCAGCAGTCCCAGTCTTAGCGGGAGTTTAAGGTACGAGCAGTTCTTC,CASSPSLSGSLRYEQFF
TRBJ1-5,NA,TRBV9,NA,TGTGCCAGCAGCGTAGCCCCGAATCAGCCCCAGCATTTT,CASSVAPNQPQHF
TRBJ2-7,TRBD1,TRBV24-1,NA,TGTGCCACCAGTGACCCCGGGACAGGGGACTACGAGCAGTACTTC,CATSDPGTGDYEQYF
TRBJ2-2,NA,TRBV24-1,NA,TGTGCCACCAGTGATACTCGCCAGGGCCGGGAGCTGTTTTTT,CATSDTRQGRELFF
TRBJ1-2,NA,TRBV18,NA,TGTGCCAGCTCACCTATGGTGACAGATAACTATGGCTACACCTTC,CASSPMVTDNYGYTF
TRBJ2-7,TRBD2,TRBV27,once,TGTGCCAGCAGCTTGACTAGCGGGAGCTCCTACGAGCAGTACTTC,CASSLTSGSSYEQYF
TRBJ2-1,TRBD2,TRBV19,NA,TGTGCCAGTAGTATAGTAGCGGGAGTTAGCAATGAGCAGTTCTTC,CASSIVAGVSNEQFF
TRBJ1-6,NA,TRBV7-9,NA,TGTGCCAGCAGCTTAGGACAGAATAATTCACCCCTCCACTTT,CASSLGQNNSPLHF
TRBJ1-4,TRBD1,TRBV19,NA,TGTGCCAGTGAGAACAGGGGTAGGGAAAAACTGTTTTTT,CASENRGREKLFF
TRBJ2-5,TRBD2,TRBV20-1,NA,TGCAGTGCTAGTCCAGCGGGAGGACAGGAGACCCAGTACTTC,CSASPAGGQETQYF
TRBJ2-1,NA,TRBV3-1/TRBV3-2,NA,TGTGCCAGCAGCCCAACCGGGGTAGCCGCCTACAATGAGCAGTTCTTC,CASSPTGVAAYNEQFF
TRBJ2-7,TRBD1,TRBV6-5,NA,TGTGCCAGCAGCCCCGGGACAGCATTGGGCGAGCAGTACTTC,CASSPGTALGEQYF
TRBJ1-2,NA,TRBV15,NA,TGTGCCACCAGCAGAGACCGACAGGTTCGAAATGGCTACACCTTC,CATSRDRQVRNGYTF
TRBJ1-4,NA,TRBV19,NA,TGTGCCAGTACCGACCCCCAGACCTACGGGGAAAAACTGTTTTTT,CASTDPQTYGEKLFF
TRBJ2-7,TRBD1,TRBV10-3,NA,TGTGCCATCAGTGAGTTCTGGGACAGGAATTCCGTCGACGAGCAGTACTTC,CAISEFWDRNSVDEQYF
TRBJ2-7,TRBD2,TRBV3-1/TRBV3-2,NA,TGTGCCAGCAGCCGGACTAGCGGGATTATCTACGAGCAGTACTTC,CASSRTSGIIYEQYF
TRBJ2-7,TRBD1,TRBV28,NA,TGTGCCAGCAGCCAGGGACAGCCCGTTGACGAGCAGTACTTC,CASSQGQPVDEQYF
TRBJ2-5,NA,TRBV3-1/TRBV3-2,NA,TGTGCCAGCAGACAGGGAGGGGAGACCCAGTACTTC,CASRQGGETQYF
TRBJ2-5,TRBD1,TRBV19,NA,TGTGCCAGTCGACAGGGGAAAGAGACCCAGTACTTC,CASRQGKETQYF
TRBJ2-7,NA,TRBV5-1,NA,TGCGCCAGCAGCTTGGAACCAGCCTACGAGCAGTACTTC,CASSLEPAYEQYF
TRBJ2-3,NA,TRBV18,once,TGTGCCAGCTCACAAAGCTCAGATACGCAGTATTTT,CASSQSSDTQYF
TRBJ2-5,TRBD2,TRBV7-2,NA,TGTGCCAGCAGCGATCCGGGACTAGCGTCGGAGACCCAGTACTTC,CASSDPGLASETQYF
TRBJ1-5,NA,TRBV19,NA,TGTGCCAGTAGTATCCAGAGGAATCAGCCCCAGCATTTT,CASSIQRNQPQHF